This TCR beta chain was sequenced during a study of blood T cell repertoires in COVID-19. The wider study: Acute and convalescent COVID-19 samples came from the United States, Italy and Spain. PBMCs, B-cell-depleted T cells, or T cells were the source of the cDNA or gDNA that made up the material.

Germline loops: CDR1 KGHSH, CDR2 LQKENI. The CDR3 covers 17 residues. The germline V and J ends were trimmed by 4 bases and 0 bases, with 16 bases remaining between them. Here immunoSEQ multiplex PCR was the method, and the copy in TCRdb shows in-frame clones only, minus some. The top ten hold 5.5% to 7% of the sample, which has roughly 200,000 clones, around 80% seen once. Sequenced sample: peripheral blood. The receptor's source is a woman aged 70-85 years with acute or convalescent COVID-19. J is TRBJ1-5 and V is TRBV18; tentative D call: TRBD1 (6 bases). This CDR3 reads CASSQAGTPHSNQPQHF. The DNA for the CDR3 is TGTGCCAGCTCACAGGCAGGGACACCACATAGCAATCAGCCCCAGCATTTT.